The clone carrying this T cell receptor (beta chain) was picked up a small number of times. This entry belongs to a study of blood T cell repertoires in COVID-19. Overall study: Samples representing acute and convalescent COVID-19 were sourced from the United States, Italy and Spain. T cells, B-cell-depleted T cells, or PBMCs supplied cDNA or gDNA.

The germline V gene has CDR1 MNHEY and CDR2 SVGAGI. Trimming at V came to 7 bases and at J to 0 bases, leaving 6 bases not matched to a gene. The CDR3 is 15 residues long. In the source study's methods: Estimation of nucleated cell counts relied on the amplification of reference gene primers. Clones were sequenced by immunoSEQ multiplex PCR, and TCRdb holds only the in-frame ones, with some missing. The V and J calls and clone size were taken over from that table, and D and trimming were inferred from the DNA. The sample carries 25,000 to 35,000 clones, more than 75% recorded once. Material: peripheral blood. The receptor was isolated from a human donor in a cohort sampled during active COVID-19. The donor label of this sample is uncertain. The chain combines TRBV6-5 with TRBJ2-7; 10 nucleotides agree with TRBD1. The CDR3 reads CASTLDRGNSYEQYF. The CDR3 DNA reads TGTGCCAGCACCTTGGACAGGGGGAACTCCTACGAGCAGTACTTC.